This entry describes one TCR beta chain. The antigen it recognizes is unknown. One end of the junction is discordant with germline, which a read error may explain. This sample was included in a study of CD8+CD57+ T cells in acquired aplastic anemia (dated by TCRdb to the late 2010s). A note on the overall study: Extracted DNA from sorted CD4+ and CD8+ cells averaged around 3.4 ug, ranging from roughly 0.2 to 30 ug. An average of approximately 9.8 million reads for CD4+ cells and 11 million to 13 million reads for CD8+ cells was obtained from healthy donor samples.

The study deep-sequenced TCR repertoires of sorted CD4+ and CD8+ blood T cells from severe aplastic anemia patients and healthy subjects. Ficoll-Paque density gradient centrifugation was used to isolate peripheral blood mononuclear cells. Before DNA was extracted, CD4+ and CD8+ T cells were sorted using either FACS or magnetic beads. Genomic DNA was used as template for profiling of TCR beta VDJ combinations and CDR3 sequences. An Illumina HiSeq 2000 was used for TCR repertoire sequencing. The paper's processing steps were these. TRBV/TRBJ rearrangement plots, CDR3 size and DJ length profiles, and Simpson's diversity index were used to evaluate the repertoires. Whichever DNA sequence was most abundant in the deep sequencing data was defined as the immunodominant clone. CDR3 amino acid sequences were screened for sharing across subjects and were compared with published repertoires and the VDJdb database. TCRdb reprocessed the public reads (quality trimming at Q25 with fastp, clone calling with MiXCR) and kept in-frame beta chains. Each entry merges the rows of one CDR3 protein and shows their most common DNA and genes. TCRdb, not the original authors, processed these V and J calls. In this sample the table shows 400,000 to 450,000 distinct CDR3 sequences, roughly 64% of which occur a single time. 4% of the sample is held by the ten biggest clonotypes.

Results and caveats for the whole study, not just this receptor: Fewer than 30 CD8+ CDR3 sequences were found in both patients and controls but appeared to be highly expressed in patients and within the immunodominant clones of the patients. Between patients and healthy controls, no significant difference in CD8+ Simpson's diversity was found (P=0.060).

The sequence was collected from a human donor in good health, serving as a control. Input material: sorted CD4+, CD8+, or CD8+CD57+ T cells (not recorded which) from PBMCs.

The DNA sequence is given as TGTGCCAGCAGCTGGACGGACGGGTATGTCTACACCTTC. This translates into CASSWTDGYVYTF. The chain employs TRBV5-1 and TRBJ1-2; the D gene is not confidently resolved. The CDR1 and CDR2 encoded by the germline V gene are SGHRS and YFSETQ. The CDR3 measures 13 amino acids from cysteine to phenylalanine. CDR3 DNA is the only sequence kept; it has 39 bases, read in frame from the first base.